One T cell receptor beta chain is described in this entry. One end of the junction varies from germline; a read error may be responsible. Participants came from some 23 US areas, aged roughly 18 to 100 years. This sample is drawn from a study of blood T cell repertoires in COVID-19. The wider study: COVID-19 samples collected from the United States, Italy and Spain covered acute and convalescent phases.

Only in-frame clones appear in the TCRdb table, and some are missing; sequencing was by immunoSEQ multiplex PCR. The sample has 150,000 to 200,000 clones; around four fifths are singletons. The sample consisted of PBMCs or T cells enriched from blood (not recorded which). This clonotype was sampled from a woman in her forties or fifties in a cohort exposed to, infected with or recovered from COVID-19 (not recorded which).

CDR3 nucleotide sequence: TGTGCCAGCACCTTACATAGGGGGCCGAACACCGGGGAGCTGTTTTTT. Translating gives CASTLHRGPNTGELFF. This chain joins TRBV11-2 and TRBJ2-2; 7 nucleotides align to TRBD1. The germline V gene encodes CDR1 SGHAT and CDR2 FQNNGV. CDR3 length: 16 amino acids.